The rows below give T cell receptor beta chains drawn from one sample of a study of blood T cell repertoires in COVID-19. The repertoire was sequenced with immunoSEQ multiplex PCR; TCRdb's copy has only in-frame clones and lacks some. Here the sample spans approximately 130,000 clones, approximately 85% being singletons. The sample taken for sequencing was peripheral blood. Receptors originate from a human donor in a cohort sampled during active COVID-19. Both conserved end residues are part of each CDR3. A D gene is named only where the DNA matches it firmly.

J	V	D	DNA	CDR3
TRBJ2-3	TRBV27	-	TGTGCCAGCAGTCCCTATCGGGGACTCCGCACAGATACGCAGTATTTT	CASSPYRGLRTDTQYF
TRBJ2-4	TRBV19	TRBD1	TGTGCCAGTAGTATCACAGGGGGTGGAAGCATTCAGTACTTC	CASSITGGGSIQYF
TRBJ2-1	TRBV5-1	TRBD2	TGCGCCAGCAGCTTGCGGCTAGCGGGGGGAAATGAGCAGTTCTTC	CASSLRLAGGNEQFF
TRBJ1-2	TRBV4-1	-	TGCGCCAGCAGCCAAGAACTCGGGGGAACAACTAAGTTTGGCTACACCTTC	CASSQELGGTTKFGYTF
TRBJ2-3	TRBV10-3	-	TGTGCCATCAGTGGATCCGAGATCCAAACAGATACGCAGTATTTT	CAISGSEIQTDTQYF
TRBJ2-6	TRBV2	-	TGTGCCAGCAGTATTCTCTCTGGGGCCAACGTCCTGACTTTC	CASSILSGANVLTF
TRBJ1-2	TRBV7-2	TRBD1	TGTGCCAGCAGCTTACGACAGGGGGCCCTCTATGGCTACACCTTC	CASSLRQGALYGYTF
TRBJ2-3	TRBV6-5	-	TGTGCCAGCAGTTACTTATATACGCAGTATTTT	CASSYLYTQYF
TRBJ1-6	TRBV6-2/TRBV6-3	TRBD1	TGTGCCAGCAGTCCCCACTCCGACAGGGGAATCTCACCCCTCCACTTT	CASSPHSDRGISPLHF
TRBJ2-3	TRBV9	TRBD2	TGTGCCAGCAGCGATAGCGGGGGGGCGTCAGATACGCAGTATTTT	CASSDSGGASDTQYF